A single sample gave rise to the 21 T cell receptor beta chains below, sequenced in a study of blood T cells in healthy people across ages. Primed by a sample-barcoded 5' primer and a J-beta primer mix, a second PCR proceeded for roughly 6 to 12 cycles. TCRdb re-called the 5' RACE reads with MiXCR, one entry per CDR3 protein. The sample has about 840,000 distinct CDR3 sequences; about 29% are singletons. These data also featured in a second study, about T cells of mothers and their children.

The sample was blood. These receptors were obtained from a woman between 35 and 50 years old in good health.

The gene calls are TRBV28 and TRBJ1-1; 10 bases align to TRBD1. CDR3 size: 16 residues. V dropped 5 bases and J dropped 6; count of bases not matched to a gene: 12. Germline CDR1 and CDR2: MDHEN and SYDVKM. In nucleotides, the CDR3 is TGTGCCAGCAGTCCTACCTGGACAGGGGGTGACGCTGAAGCTTTCTTT. The encoded protein is CASSPTWTGGDAEAFF.

This clonotype was counted between two and nine times. The chain couples TRBV7-2 to TRBJ1-1, with a weak D call TRBD1 (6 bases). CDR3 size: 12 residues. The V end lost 7 bases, the J end lost 8 bases, and 14 bases lay between the germline ends. Germline CDR1 and CDR2: SGHTA and FQGNSA. The CDR3 protein is CASKDGGPEAFF. CDR3 coding DNA: TGTGCCAGCAAAGACGGGGGCCCCGAAGCTTTCTTT.

V is TRBV28 and J is TRBJ2-5; TRBD1 aligns across 7 bases. Germline CDR1 is MDHEN and CDR2 is SYDVKM. This CDR3 spans 13 amino acids. V shed 3 bases, J shed 5 bases, and the junction held 3 bases outside the gene matches. The DNA of the CDR3 is TGTGCCAGCAGTTTCCGGGACAGTGAGACCCAGTACTTC. Translation: CASSFRDSETQYF.

There are a few counts of this clonotype. The genes are TRBV20-1 and TRBJ1-2; 9 bases are shared with TRBD1. Germline V gene sequence: CDR1 DFQATT, CDR2 SNEGSKA (reference sequence). The ends lost 5 bases at V and 1 base at J; junction bases unmatched: 2. This CDR3 region has 13 residues. Here the CDR3 DNA reads TGCAGTGCTGGGACAGGGAATAACTATGGCTACACCTTC. Translation gives CSAGTGNNYGYTF.

This clonotype was detected ten times or more. This rearrangement joins TRBV5-1 to TRBJ1-4; 8 bases line up with TRBD1. This CDR3 comprises 19 residues. Trimming took 0 bases from V and 0 from J; bases not matched to a gene: 10. The germline V gene encodes CDR1 SGHRS and CDR2 YFSETQ. The CDR3 loop is CASSLAPGGAGATNEKLFF. CDR3 DNA: TGCGCCAGCAGCTTGGCCCCAGGGGGCGCAGGGGCAACTAATGAAAAACTGTTTTTT.

This clonotype was seen more than once but under ten times. The rearrangement uses TRBV29-1 and TRBJ1-1, with unresolved D. Germline V CDR1 and CDR2: SQVTM, ANQGSEA. V was shortened by 3 bases and J by 0 bases, with 8 bases between the two germline ends. This CDR3 contains 13 residues. CDR3 nucleotides: TGCAGCGTTGAGTCCAACATGAACACTGAAGCTTTCTTT. Translating it yields CSVESNMNTEAFF. Full variable domain (outside the CDR3, taken from reference TRBV29-1 and TRBJ1-1): SAVISQKPSRDICQRGTSLTIQCQVDSQVTMMFWYRQQPGQSLTLIATANQGSEATYESGFVIDKFPISRPNLTFSTLTVSNMSPEDSSIYLCSVESNMNTEAFFGQGTRLTVV.

This clonotype was recorded at least ten times. The rearrangement links TRBV3-1 to TRBJ2-3; the match to TRBD2 covers 12 bases. This CDR3 has 17 residues. Losses at the gene ends were 4 bases for V and 1 base for J; bases not matched to a gene: 6. The germline gives CDR1 LGHDT, CDR2 YNNKEL (reference sequence). The CDR3 loop reads CASSPTGLAGGTDTQYF. DNA for the CDR3: TGTGCCAGCAGCCCAACGGGACTAGCGGGCGGCACAGATACGCAGTATTTT.

This clonotype was picked up a small number of times. This sequence joins TRBV28 and TRBJ2-1; 9 bases agree with TRBD2. This CDR3 region has 15 residues. With V trimmed by 2 bases and J by 10 bases, 9 bases remained unmatched. Germline CDR1 is MDHEN and CDR2 is SYDVKM. As DNA, the CDR3 is TGTGCCAGCAGTTTAGCGACTAGCGGTTCCTACGAGCAGTTCTTC. The encoded protein is CASSLATSGSYEQFF. Complete variable domain (other parts from reference TRBV28 and TRBJ2-1): DVKVTQSSRYLVKRTGEKVFLECVQDMDHENMFWYRQDPGLGLRLIYFSYDVKMKEKGDIPEGYSVSREKKERFSLILESASTNQTSMYLCASSLATSGSYEQFFGPGTRLTVL.

This clonotype has ten or more counts. This rearrangement joins TRBV20-1 to TRBJ2-7; 7 positions agree with TRBD1. The germline CDR1 and CDR2 sequences are DFQATT and SNEGSKA (reference sequence). The CDR3 contains 15 residues. With V trimmed by 2 bases and J by 4 bases, 11 bases remained unmatched. CDR3 residues: CSARPKLRQGYEQYF. CDR3 DNA sequence: TGCAGTGCTAGACCCAAACTCCGACAGGGATACGAGCAGTACTTC.

This clonotype was seen once. The chain combines TRBV13 with TRBJ1-2, with 10 bases lining up with TRBD1. Germline V gene sequence: CDR1 PRHDT, CDR2 FYEKMQ (reference sequence). This CDR3 has 16 residues. The trim removed 5 bases at V and 0 bases at J, leaving 6 bases unmatched. The CDR3 here is CASSADRGASNYGYTF. For the CDR3, the DNA is TGTGCCAGCAGCGCGGACAGGGGGGCTTCTAACTATGGCTACACCTTC.

Comments on this clonotype: Being one base from a much bigger clone, this may be a read error. The CDR3 loop reads CATNRRDGGAHQETQYF. In DNA, the CDR3 is TGTGCCACCAACAGACGTGATGGGGGGGCCCATCAAGAGACCCAGTACTTC. The chain combines TRBV15 with TRBJ2-4; the D gene is possibly TRBD2 (7 bases). Judging by the DNA end, TRBJ2-5 fits better; the J call may be wrong. Looked up from germline, CDR1 is LNHNV and CDR2 is YYDKDF (reference sequence). There are 17 residues in the CDR3.

V usage is TRBV7-3 and J usage is TRBJ2-5; D uncertain. Germline V gene lookup returns CDR1 SGHTA and CDR2 FQGTGA. The CDR3 spans 13 residues. V was clipped by 2 bases and J by 5 bases, with 9 bases between them. The CDR3 coding sequence is TGTGCCAGCAGCTTAGAGACTTGCGAGACCCAGTACTTC. Its protein product is CASSLETCETQYF.

This clonotype was seen only a few times. The chain recombines TRBV3-1 with TRBJ1-5, with D maybe TRBD1 (5 bases). The V gene's germline CDR1 is LGHDT and CDR2 YNNKEL (reference sequence). Trimming took 3 bases from V and 4 from J, leaving 16 bases between them. This CDR3 spans 16 amino acids. The CDR3 sequence is CASSHQGSGRNQPQHF. The CDR3 DNA reads TGTGCCAGCAGCCATCAGGGTTCTGGGAGGAATCAGCCCCAGCATTTT.

The rearrangement joins TRBV7-9 to TRBJ1-4, with 11 bases lining up with TRBD1. There are 19 residues in the CDR3. The V segment lost 5 bases and the J segment 2 bases; nucleotides outside the gene matches: 13. Germline CDR1 and CDR2: SEHNR and FQNEAQ (reference sequence). The CDR3 bases are TGTGCCAGCAGCCGACATCTGGACAGGGGGCCGGATACTAATGAAAAACTGTTTTTT. Amino acids: CASSRHLDRGPDTNEKLFF.

This chain joins TRBV5-1 and TRBJ2-7, with 7 bases matching TRBD1. The V segment lost 4 bases and the J segment 2 bases; nucleotides outside the gene matches: 9. The CDR3 has 15 amino acids. Germline assignment: CDR1 SGHRS and CDR2 YFSETQ. CDR3 loop: CASSSPGTATYEQYF. In DNA, the CDR3 is TGCGCCAGCAGCAGTCCCGGGACAGCGACCTACGAGCAGTACTTC.

This chain links TRBV15 with TRBJ1-1; a possible D gene is TRBD1 (6 bases). V was cut by 5 bases and J by 9 bases, with 16 bases left in between. Germline CDR1 LNHNV, CDR2 YYDKDF (reference sequence). The CDR3 is 13 amino acids. CDR3 sequence reads: CATSEREWGQAFF. CDR3 nucleotide sequence: TGTGCCACCAGCGAGCGGGAATGGGGGCAAGCTTTCTTT.

The table lists this clonotype with a count of one. The genes are TRBV5-5 and TRBJ1-1; 10 nucleotides agree with TRBD1. The germline V gene encodes CDR1 SGHKS and CDR2 YYEKEE (reference sequence). The CDR3 runs 19 residues. Germline trimming cut 0 bases from V and 0 bases from J; bases unmatched to any gene: 11. The CDR3 loop is CASSLGGQGRVVMNTEAFF. CDR3 DNA: TGTGCCAGCAGCTTGGGGGGACAGGGGAGGGTGGTGATGAACACTGAAGCTTTCTTT.

The sample holds a few counts of this clonotype. The chain uses TRBV18 and TRBJ2-5; maybe TRBD2 (5 bases). The CDR3 loop spans 15 amino acids. Per germline, CDR1 KGHSH and CDR2 LQKENI. V was trimmed by 4 bases and J by 2 bases, leaving 14 bases between them. Here the CDR3 DNA reads TGTGCCAGCTCACGGAGTCGAGGGCTTCAAGAGACCCAGTACTTC. Protein product: CASSRSRGLQETQYF.

The table lists this clonotype with a few counts. A much larger clone sits a single nucleotide away, making a read error possible. The chain recombines TRBV9 with TRBJ2-1; TRBD1 or TRBD2 may be the D gene (6 bases each). This CDR3 contains 15 residues. Germline V gene data show CDR1 as SGDLS and CDR2 as YYNGEE. Here the CDR3 reads CAGSVGGIPYNEQFF. CDR3 bases: TGTGCCGGCAGCGTAGGGGGGATCCCCTACAATGAGCAGTTCTTC. The whole variable domain, remainder taken from reference TRBV9 and TRBJ2-1, is DSGVTQTPKHLITATGQRVTLRCSPRSGDLSVYWYQQSLDQGLQFLIQYYNGEERAKGNILERFSAQQFPDLHSELNLSSLELGDSALYFCAGSVGGIPYNEQFFGPGTRLTVL.

This sequence joins TRBV21-1 and TRBJ2-4; the table's TRBD1 call for D was not verified on the DNA. The J call is doubtful: the DNA matches TRBJ2-7 better. TRBV21-1 is designated a pseudogene. The CDR3 is made up of 16 amino acids. CDR3 loop: CASSKGWTGRVDEQYF. In DNA form, the CDR3 reads TGTGCCAGCAGCAAGGGGTGGACAGGGAGAGTCGACGAGCAGTACTTC.

This clonotype showed up many times. This rearrangement joins TRBV28 to TRBJ2-7; 9 bases are shared with TRBD1. Germline loops: CDR1 MDHEN, CDR2 SYDVKM. Unmatched junction bases numbered 8, after V lost 2 bases and J lost 6 bases. This CDR3 comprises 15 residues. The CDR3 is CASSLTGTGSGEQYF. DNA of the CDR3: TGTGCCAGCAGTTTAACCGGGACAGGGAGCGGCGAGCAGTACTTC.